Listed below are T cell receptor beta chains from one sample, sequenced in a study of OX40 agonist ivuxolimab in advanced cancers. Profiling relied on immunoSEQ multiplex PCR, and the TCRdb table lists in-frame clones only, not all of them. Of roughly 77,000 clones listed, around 92% were seen once; the top ten hold approximately 0.56%. Here the sequenced sample was CD4+ or CD8+ T cells sorted from blood, taken in a trial of the OX40 agonist ivuxolimab. The receptors derive from an adult with an advanced solid tumor such as melanoma, head and neck, liver or kidney cancer. Each CDR3 is given with its conserved first and last residue. D genes are given only for firm matches. A clone size is listed for some rows: how often the clone was seen (once, few, many), or a class if it is expanded.

clone_size,d_call,v_call,j_call,cdr3_nt,cdr3_aa
-,-,TRBV7-3,TRBJ2-7,TGTGCCAGTGCCGTCCAAGCAGGACCAGCCTACGAGCAGTACTTC,CASAVQAGPAYEQYF
once,-,TRBV28,TRBJ1-5,TGTGCCAGCAGCCTGCGGACGTATTATAGCAATCAGCCCCAGCATTTT,CASSLRTYYSNQPQHF
-,-,TRBV27,TRBJ2-5,TGTGCCAGCAGTCGTTCCACGTTAGGACCACTTCAGTACTTC,CASSRSTLGPLQYF
-,-,TRBV6-1,TRBJ2-7,TGTGCCAGCAGGGGTACCGTAGGGGTCGCTACCGAGCAGTACTTC,CASRGTVGVATEQYF
-,-,TRBV19,TRBJ2-2,TGTGCCAGTAGTATCTACTCAGGGTTTCCCGGGGAGCTGTTTTTT,CASSIYSGFPGELFF
-,-,TRBV20-1,TRBJ2-1,TGCAGTGCCGTACTTGTTGAGCAGTTCTTC,CSAVLVEQFF
-,TRBD2,TRBV7-9,TRBJ2-2,TGTGCCAGCAGGTCTAGCGGGAGTCCTGGGGAGCTGTTTTTT,CASRSSGSPGELFF
-,-,TRBV6-5,TRBJ2-5,TGTGCCAGCAGTTACTCGGGGCACCAAGAGACCCAGTACTTC,CASSYSGHQETQYF
once,-,TRBV13,TRBJ2-1,TGTGCCAGCAGTTCTAGGAAGGGGGGTAGGGCTTCATACAATGAGCAGTTCTTC,CASSSRKGGRASYNEQFF
once,-,TRBV27,TRBJ1-4,TGTGCCAGCAGTATCCAGTGGGCAACTAATGAAAAACTGTTTTTT,CASSIQWATNEKLFF
-,-,TRBV4-1,TRBJ1-2,TGCGCCAGCAGCCTCTCCCGGGACGATAACTATGGCTACACCTTC,CASSLSRDDNYGYTF
-,-,TRBV2,TRBJ2-1,TGTGCCAGCAGCTTCCTAGCGTCCAGCTCCTACAATGAGCAGTTCTTC,CASSFLASSSYNEQFF
-,-,TRBV9,TRBJ2-5,TGTGCCAGCAGCGTGGGTCCACAAGAGACCCAGTACTTC,CASSVGPQETQYF
-,-,TRBV18,TRBJ1-1,TGTGCCAGCTCACCCGCTCCGGGGGGGGAGCCTGAAGCTTTCTTT,CASSPAPGGEPEAFF